The 16 T cell receptor beta chains presented below share a single source sample, sequenced in a study of cytomegalovirus exposure and HLA in healthy donors (dated by TCRdb to 2017 to 2019). Library preparation used the immunoSEQ multiplex PCR assay. TCRdb took over this immuneACCESS table, retaining in-frame rearrangements with V and J assigned. Such tables are incomplete; in checked studies, under half of the missing clones stem from an unresolved V gene, and the remainder is unexplained. The sample table records 130,000 to 150,000 clones; approximately 90% of these occur just once. Of the sample, 0.6% to 0.8% falls within the top ten clones. The source material was PBMCs. The receptors here all came from a man younger than 35 in good health and CMV-seronegative.

The chain joins TRBV9 to TRBJ2-3, with TRBD2 matching over 10 bases. CDR3 length equals 20 residues. Germline CDR1 and CDR2: SGDLS and YYNGEE. Trimming removed 0 bases from V and 1 base from J; junction bases left unmatched: 14. In nucleotides, the CDR3 is TGTGCCAGCAGCGTAGAAGTTAGCGGGGGGATTAGCAAGGGCACAGATACGCAGTATTTT. This translates into CASSVEVSGGISKGTDTQYF.

The chain combines TRBV29-1 with TRBJ1-2; TRBD1 agrees at 9 bases. Germline loops: CDR1 SQVTM, CDR2 ANQGSEA. V lost 5 bases, J lost 8 bases, and 12 bases stayed unmatched. The CDR3 is 14 amino acids. CDR3 residues: CSVLTNTGGWGYTF. In DNA, the CDR3 is TGCAGCGTTTTAACGAACACAGGGGGCTGGGGCTACACCTTC.

A remark on this clone: Other nucleotide sequences in the sample specify the same CDR3. The J gene is TRBJ2-5, the V gene TRBV20-1, with D uncertain. With 3 bases removed from V and 5 bases from J, the gap between germline ends came to 7 bases. CDR3 length: 11 residues. Germline V lookup: CDR1 DFQATT, CDR2 SNEGSKA (reference sequence). Here the CDR3 DNA reads TGCAGTGCTAGCCCCGGGGAGACCCAGTACTTC. The encoded protein is CSASPGETQYF.

In this sample, this clone turned up a few times. The chain has TRBV14 and TRBJ2-1; 8 bases line up with TRBD1. Looked up from germline, CDR1 is SGHDN and CDR2 is FVKESK. J gave up 3 bases and V 2 bases, and 6 bases lay outside the gene matches. This CDR3 contains 16 residues. CDR3 in amino acids: CASSQYRGWFYNEQFF. The DNA for the CDR3 is TGTGCCAGCAGCCAATACAGGGGGTGGTTCTACAATGAGCAGTTCTTC.

The chain links TRBV27 to TRBJ2-2; 14 nucleotides align to TRBD2. The CDR3 length is 18 residues. Germline V gives CDR1 MNHEY, CDR2 SMNVEV (reference sequence). The V and J ends lost 4 bases and 8 bases, in that order; junction bases with no gene match: 12. The CDR3 DNA reads TGTGCCAGCAGTTCAAAAGGGACTAGCGGGAGATACTCAGGGGAGCTGTTTTTT. This sequence encodes CASSSKGTSGRYSGELFF.

The chain joins TRBV6-6 to TRBJ2-5; possibly TRBD2 for D (5 bases). Germline CDR1 MNHNY, CDR2 SVGAGI (reference sequence). The CDR3 is made up of 15 amino acids. The germline V and J ends were trimmed by 6 bases and 3 bases, with 17 bases remaining between them. The CDR3 sequence: CASSQISTTKETQYF. DNA of the CDR3: TGTGCCAGCAGCCAGATTTCGACTACCAAAGAGACCCAGTACTTC.

The chain employs TRBV27 and TRBJ2-2, with TRBD1 matching 8 bases. V gave up 4 bases and J gave up 6 bases; unmatched junction bases: 7. CDR3 length: 15 residues. Germline loops: CDR1 MNHEY, CDR2 SMNVEV (reference sequence). The CDR3 DNA is TGTGCCAGCAGTTCCACAGGGGGGTCGGCCGGGGAGCTGTTTTTT. Translation: CASSSTGGSAGELFF.

This chain connects TRBV19 to TRBJ2-2; 9 bases line up with TRBD1. Germline V gene data show CDR1 as LNHDA and CDR2 as SQIVND (reference sequence). Trimming cost V 7 bases and J 4 bases; bases outside gene matches: 10. This CDR3 contains 16 residues. CDR3 bases: TGTGCCAGTACCCGGCCCGGGACAGGGCTCACCGGGGAGCTGTTTTTT. This translates into CASTRPGTGLTGELFF.

The V and J genes are TRBV12-2 and TRBJ2-1; TRBD2 is taken as the D call from the table, unchecked against the DNA. TRBV12-2 is a listed pseudogene. CDR3 size: 15 residues. The CDR3 reads CASRSCRASGDEQFF. CDR3 nucleotides: TGTGCAAGTCGCTCGTGCCGCGCTAGCGGGGATGAGCAGTTCTTC.

The chain joins TRBV6-5 to TRBJ1-2; 9 bases agree with TRBD1. Per germline, CDR1 MNHEY and CDR2 SVGAGI. With V trimmed by 6 bases and J by 8 bases, 10 bases remained unmatched. This CDR3 is 14 amino acids long. CDR3 amino acids: CASSPGQGFWGYTF. Written as DNA, the CDR3 is TGTGCCAGCAGCCCGGGACAGGGCTTTTGGGGCTACACCTTC.

This clone was recorded only once. This chain joins TRBV29-1 and TRBJ1-2; D uncertain. Germline-derived CDR1 and CDR2 are SQVTM and ANQGSEA. This CDR3 spans 15 amino acids. V was pared by 4 bases and J by 2 bases, with 17 bases between. The CDR3 DNA sequence: TGCAGCGTTGTTCCTTCTAGTAGCGGGAACTATGGCTACACCTTC. This sequence encodes CSVVPSSSGNYGYTF.

This chain joins TRBV7-2 and TRBJ2-1, with 7 nucleotides matching TRBD2. With 0 bases clipped from V and 6 bases from J, the junction kept 5 bases outside the gene matches. This CDR3 spans 15 amino acids. Germline V gene data show CDR1 as SGHTA and CDR2 as FQGNSA. This CDR3 is CASSLARLAFNEQFF. CDR3 DNA sequence: TGTGCCAGCAGCTTAGCCCGACTAGCTTTCAATGAGCAGTTCTTC.

The chain combines TRBV11-1 with TRBJ2-3; 13 bases fit TRBD2. J gave up 5 bases and V 1 base, and 3 bases lay outside the gene matches. The CDR3 spans 16 residues. In germline, CDR1 is SGHAT, CDR2 FQDESV (reference sequence). CDR3 region: CASSLGTSGGLDTQYF. CDR3 bases: TGTGCCAGCAGCTTAGGGACTAGCGGGGGTTTAGATACGCAGTATTTT. Filled out from reference TRBV11-1 and TRBJ2-3, the complete variable domain reads EAEVAQSPRYKITEKSQAVAFWCDPISGHATLYWYRQILGQGPELLVQFQDESVVDDSQLPKDRFSAERLKGVDSTLKIQPAELGDSAMYLCASSLGTSGGLDTQYFGPGTRLTVL.

The rearrangement links TRBV6-5 to TRBJ2-5, with D maybe TRBD2 (5 bases). V was cut by 6 bases and J by 10 bases, with 15 bases left in between. This CDR3 spans 12 amino acids. Germline V gives CDR1 MNHEY, CDR2 SVGAGI. CDR3 nucleotide sequence: TGTGCCAGCAGCTCGAGCGCCCGGGACCAGTACTTC. It yields the protein CASSSSARDQYF.

The CDR3 sequence is CASSLDHGSGRLWETQYF. The DNA for the CDR3 is TGTGCCAGCAGCTTAGATCACGGTAGCGGGAGGTTGTGGGAGACCCAGTACTTC. The chain carries TRBV11-3 and TRBJ2-5, with 10 bases that match TRBD2. The V and J ends lost 0 bases and 5 bases, in that order; junction bases with no gene match: 12. This CDR3 contains 18 residues. Germline values: CDR1 SGHNT, CDR2 YENEEA.

This chain uses TRBV7-2 with TRBJ2-7, with D possibly being TRBD2 (5 bases). With 9 bases removed from V and 1 base from J, the gap between germline ends came to 13 bases. The germline V gene encodes CDR1 SGHTA and CDR2 FQGNSA. This CDR3 has 13 amino acids. CDR3 nucleotide sequence: TGTGCCAGATACCCGGCGGGTTCCTACGAGCAGTACGTC. It encodes CARYPAGSYEQYV.